This TCR beta chain originates from a study of blood T cells in healthy people across ages. Primers used in a second PCR of about 7 to 12 cycles were a sample-barcoded 5' primer and a J-beta primer mix. Every cDNA molecule bore a tag from a template-switch adaptor containing 12 random nucleotides. TCRdb reprocessed the 5' RACE reads with MiXCR, giving one entry per CDR3 protein. The sample contains roughly 720,000 distinct CDR3 sequences, roughly 53% of which appear only once. As concerns this clonotype: The antigen remains unidentified.

The CDR3 runs 13 residues. Trimming cost V 5 bases and J 6 bases, with 11 bases left between them. Findings of the study overall: The diversity estimates, figures obtained from one million T cells, were considered underestimates. Age brought a roughly linear fall in TCR beta diversity measured per million T cells. Unsorted PBMCs ruled out conclusive naive versus antigen-experienced comparison.

The sequence derives from a man older than 75 in good health. The chain couples TRBV12-3 or TRBV12-4 to TRBJ1-5; D remains unclear. Sequenced: blood. This CDR3 reads CASSSRGFQPQHF. Here the CDR3 DNA reads TGTGCCAGCAGTAGCCGGGGATTTCAGCCCCAGCATTTT.